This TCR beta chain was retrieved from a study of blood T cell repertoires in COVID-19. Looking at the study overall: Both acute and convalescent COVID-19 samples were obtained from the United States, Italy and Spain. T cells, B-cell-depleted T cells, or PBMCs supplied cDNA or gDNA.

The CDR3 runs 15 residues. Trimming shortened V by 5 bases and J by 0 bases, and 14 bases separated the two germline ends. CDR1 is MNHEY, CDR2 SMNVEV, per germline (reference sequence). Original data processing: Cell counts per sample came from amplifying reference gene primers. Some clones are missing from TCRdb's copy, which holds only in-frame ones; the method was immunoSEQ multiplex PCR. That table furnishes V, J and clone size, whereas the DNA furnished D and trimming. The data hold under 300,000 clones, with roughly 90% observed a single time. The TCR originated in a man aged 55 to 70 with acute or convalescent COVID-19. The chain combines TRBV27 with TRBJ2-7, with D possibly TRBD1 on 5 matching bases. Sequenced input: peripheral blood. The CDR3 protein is CASSEQVGISYEQYF. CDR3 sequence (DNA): TGTGCCAGCAGTGAACAGGTCGGAATCTCCTACGAGCAGTACTTC.